The TCR beta chain described here comes from a study of response to subunit inactivated influenza vaccine. Findings and limits, study-wide: The authors put forward the suggestion that each seasonal influenza vaccination may bring in only a limited number of new T cells.

TCRdb independently ran MiXCR on the RT-PCR reads; one entry per CDR3 protein. This table has 500,000 to 650,000 distinct CDR3 sequences, 6% to 9% appearing once. This CDR3 region has 15 residues. CDR1 is MNHEY, CDR2 SVGAGI, per germline. The V end lost 0 bases, the J end lost 3 bases, and 10 bases lay between the germline ends. This clonotype came up many times. Its specificity is unknown. V is TRBV6-5 and J is TRBJ2-3; the D gene could be TRBD1 or TRBD2 (5 bases each). This TCR was sampled from a man aged 45 to 75 who received an inactivated influenza vaccine. The source material was PBMCs from blood, sampled less than 30 months after vaccination. Here the CDR3 DNA reads TGTGCCAGCAGTTACTCCAGGGAGAGAACAGATACGCAGTATTTT. Translation gives CASSYSRERTDTQYF.